A selection of T cell receptor beta chains follows, all from one sample in a study of blood T cell repertoires in COVID-19. Profiling relied on immunoSEQ multiplex PCR, and the TCRdb table lists in-frame clones only, not all of them. The table includes around 84,000 clones, 70% to 90% detected once. The sequenced sample consisted of peripheral blood. These receptors all stem from a man older than 75 with active or convalescent COVID-19. Each CDR3 is given with its conserved first and last residue. The order of the fields is D gene, J gene, V gene, clone size, CDR3 protein, CDR3 DNA. The D gene is left open where the match is weak. Clone size appears in some rows only: once, few, many, or a class for an expanded clone.

D: TRBD1; J: TRBJ1-1; V: TRBV19; size: -; CDR3: CASSGRQGSEAEAFF; DNA: TGTGCCAGTAGTGGGAGACAGGGCTCCGAGGCAGAAGCTTTCTTT
D: TRBD1; J: TRBJ1-4; V: TRBV10-1; size: -; CDR3: CASSEDTGENEKLFF; DNA: TGCGCCAGCAGTGAGGATACAGGGGAGAATGAAAAACTGTTTTTT
D: -; J: TRBJ1-2; V: TRBV6-1; size: once; CDR3: CASSERGGVSYGYTF; DNA: TGTGCCAGCAGTGAAAGAGGGGGGGTGAGCTATGGCTACACCTTC
D: TRBD1; J: TRBJ1-2; V: TRBV12-5; size: -; CDR3: CASDSRQGFDGYTF; DNA: TGTGCTAGTGACTCCCGACAGGGTTTCGATGGCTACACCTTC
D: -; J: TRBJ1-3; V: TRBV25-1; size: -; CDR3: CASRPTGPGNTIYF; DNA: TGTGCCAGCAGACCGACAGGCCCTGGAAACACCATATATTTT
D: -; J: TRBJ2-3; V: TRBV5-4; size: -; CDR3: CASSPPLGTNTQYF; DNA: TGTGCCAGCAGCCCTCCCCTAGGAACTAATACGCAGTATTTT
D: -; J: TRBJ1-1; V: TRBV18; size: -; CDR3: CASSPLDTEAFF; DNA: TGTGCCAGCTCACCATTAGACACTGAAGCTTTCTTT
D: TRBD2; J: TRBJ2-1; V: TRBV2; size: -; CDR3: CASSEAPGTSIYEQFF; DNA: TGTGCCAGCAGTGAAGCGCCCGGGACTAGCATCTATGAGCAGTTCTTC
D: -; J: TRBJ2-5; V: TRBV7-9; size: -; CDR3: CASSEPRQSETQYF; DNA: TGTGCCAGCAGCGAACCCAGACAGTCAGAGACCCAGTACTTC
D: TRBD1; J: TRBJ2-1; V: TRBV24-1; size: -; CDR3: CATSDLRGQGVDEQFF; DNA: TGTGCCACCAGTGATTTGCGTGGACAGGGTGTGGATGAGCAGTTCTTC
D: TRBD1; J: TRBJ2-5; V: TRBV5-1; size: -; CDR3: CASSLHPRSDRGQETQYF; DNA: TGCGCCAGCAGCTTGCACCCTCGGTCGGACAGGGGGCAAGAGACCCAGTACTTC
D: -; J: TRBJ1-5; V: TRBV9; size: -; CDR3: CASSVGGGTDQPQHF; DNA: TGTGCCAGCAGCGTAGGGGGGGGAACAGATCAGCCCCAGCATTTT
D: -; J: TRBJ1-3; V: TRBV7-2; size: -; CDR3: CASSLESVGPSSGNTIYF; DNA: TGTGCCAGCAGCTTAGAGTCCGTTGGGCCGAGCTCTGGAAACACCATATATTTT
D: TRBD1; J: TRBJ1-5; V: TRBV6-5; size: -; CDR3: CASSFERQGLQPQHF; DNA: TGTGCCAGCAGTTTCGAACGACAGGGACTCCAGCCCCAGCATTTT
D: TRBD2; J: TRBJ2-1; V: TRBV11-3; size: -; CDR3: CASSRGGIHFSYNEQFF; DNA: TGTGCCAGCAGTCGGGGGGGCATACACTTCTCCTACAATGAGCAGTTCTTC
D: -; J: TRBJ1-1; V: TRBV18; size: few; CDR3: CASSRDSKNTEAFF; DNA: TGTGCCAGCTCACGTGACAGCAAGAACACTGAAGCTTTCTTT
D: -; J: TRBJ1-6; V: TRBV6-2/TRBV6-3; size: few; CDR3: CASSFRQPYNSPLHF; DNA: TGTGCCAGCAGTTTCCGACAGCCGTATAATTCACCCCTCCACTTT
D: -; J: TRBJ2-5; V: TRBV9; size: -; CDR3: CASSTGRGGGQETQYF; DNA: TGTGCCAGCAGCACCGGACGGGGAGGGGGGCAAGAGACCCAGTACTTC
D: -; J: TRBJ2-3; V: TRBV24-1; size: -; CDR3: CATSRDTSTDTQYF; DNA: TGTGCCACCAGCCGGGACACCAGCACAGATACGCAGTATTTT
D: TRBD1; J: TRBJ1-2; V: TRBV19; size: -; CDR3: CASSIAGTGDIHGYTF; DNA: TGTGCCAGTAGTATAGCGGGGACAGGGGATATTCATGGCTACACCTTC
D: TRBD1; J: TRBJ2-6; V: TRBV11-2; size: -; CDR3: CASSLPGQLASGANVLTF; DNA: TGTGCCAGCAGCTTACCGGGACAGTTAGCCTCTGGGGCCAACGTCCTGACTTTC
D: -; J: TRBJ2-1; V: TRBV3-1/TRBV3-2; size: -; CDR3: CASSRFRTQSSYNEQFF; DNA: TGTGCCAGCAGCCGATTTCGGACACAAAGCTCCTACAATGAGCAGTTCTTC
D: -; J: TRBJ2-5; V: TRBV18; size: -; CDR3: CASSPVGGLETQYF; DNA: TGTGCCAGCTCACCCGTTGGGGGGTTGGAGACCCAGTACTTC
D: -; J: TRBJ1-3; V: TRBV2; size: few; CDR3: CASSETVSGNTIYF; DNA: TGTGCCAGCAGTGAAACGGTCTCTGGAAACACCATATATTTT
D: TRBD1; J: TRBJ1-4; V: TRBV19; size: -; CDR3: CASSTTGQGRNEKLFF; DNA: TGTGCCAGTAGTACTACGGGACAGGGTAGGAATGAAAAACTGTTTTTT
D: TRBD1; J: TRBJ1-1; V: TRBV19; size: -; CDR3: CASSNDRGMNTEAFF; DNA: TGTGCCAGTAGTAATGACAGGGGGATGAACACTGAAGCTTTCTTT
D: TRBD1; J: TRBJ2-1; V: TRBV18; size: -; CDR3: CASSLWGTGLGNEQFF; DNA: TGTGCCAGCTCACTTTGGGGGACAGGGTTAGGCAATGAGCAGTTCTTC
D: -; J: TRBJ2-1; V: TRBV12-1; size: -; CDR3: CASSFFPGGDEQFF; DNA: TGTGCCAGCAGCTTTTTTCCAGGAGGCGATGAGCAGTTCTTC
D: -; J: TRBJ1-1; V: TRBV6-5; size: -; CDR3: CASSTRFAGTEAFF; DNA: TGTGCCAGCAGTACTCGCTTTGCGGGCACTGAAGCTTTCTTT
D: -; J: TRBJ2-3; V: TRBV5-1; size: -; CDR3: CASSPGLSTDTQYF; DNA: TGCGCCAGCAGCCCCGGACTCAGCACAGATACGCAGTATTTT
D: TRBD1; J: TRBJ2-4; V: TRBV18; size: -; CDR3: CASSPGTGGAFFAKNIQYF; DNA: TGTGCCAGCTCACCTGGGACAGGGGGCGCTTTTTTCGCCAAAAACATTCAGTACTTC
D: TRBD1; J: TRBJ1-1; V: TRBV19; size: -; CDR3: CASRDRGNTEAFF; DNA: TGTGCCAGTAGGGACAGGGGGAACACTGAAGCTTTCTTT
D: -; J: TRBJ1-1; V: TRBV6-5; size: -; CDR3: CASINDRIGTEAFF; DNA: TGTGCCAGCATCAACGACAGAATAGGCACTGAAGCTTTCTTT
D: -; J: TRBJ2-3; V: TRBV19; size: -; CDR3: CASSIGGHTQYF; DNA: TGTGCCAGTAGTATAGGGGGGCATACGCAGTATTTT
D: TRBD2; J: TRBJ2-3; V: TRBV27; size: -; CDR3: CASRNSGGSTDTQYF; DNA: TGTGCCAGCAGAAATAGCGGGGGATCGACAGATACGCAGTATTTT
D: TRBD1; J: TRBJ1-2; V: TRBV10-1; size: -; CDR3: CASSEPDRVGSGYTF; DNA: TGCGCCAGCAGTGAGCCGGACAGGGTAGGGTCCGGCTACACCTTC
D: TRBD2; J: TRBJ2-5; V: TRBV11-2; size: -; CDR3: CASSFRGRGPVTQYF; DNA: TGTGCCAGCAGCTTCCGCGGGAGGGGTCCGGTGACCCAGTACTTC